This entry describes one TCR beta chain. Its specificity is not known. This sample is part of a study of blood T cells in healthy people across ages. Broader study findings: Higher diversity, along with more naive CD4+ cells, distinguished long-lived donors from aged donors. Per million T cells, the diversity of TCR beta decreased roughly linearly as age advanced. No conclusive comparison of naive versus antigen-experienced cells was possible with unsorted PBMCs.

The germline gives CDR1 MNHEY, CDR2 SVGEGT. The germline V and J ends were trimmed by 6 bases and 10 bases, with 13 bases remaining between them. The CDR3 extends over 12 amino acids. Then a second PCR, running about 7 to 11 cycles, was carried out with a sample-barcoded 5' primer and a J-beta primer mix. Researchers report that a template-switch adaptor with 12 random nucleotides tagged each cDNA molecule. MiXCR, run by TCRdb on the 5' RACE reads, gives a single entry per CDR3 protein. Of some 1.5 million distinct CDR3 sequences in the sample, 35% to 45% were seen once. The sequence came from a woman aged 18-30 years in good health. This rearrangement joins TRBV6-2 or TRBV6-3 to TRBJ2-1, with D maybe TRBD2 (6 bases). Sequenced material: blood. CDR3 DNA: TGTGCCAGCAGGAAACTAGCATCCGAGCAGTTCTTC. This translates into CASRKLASEQFF.